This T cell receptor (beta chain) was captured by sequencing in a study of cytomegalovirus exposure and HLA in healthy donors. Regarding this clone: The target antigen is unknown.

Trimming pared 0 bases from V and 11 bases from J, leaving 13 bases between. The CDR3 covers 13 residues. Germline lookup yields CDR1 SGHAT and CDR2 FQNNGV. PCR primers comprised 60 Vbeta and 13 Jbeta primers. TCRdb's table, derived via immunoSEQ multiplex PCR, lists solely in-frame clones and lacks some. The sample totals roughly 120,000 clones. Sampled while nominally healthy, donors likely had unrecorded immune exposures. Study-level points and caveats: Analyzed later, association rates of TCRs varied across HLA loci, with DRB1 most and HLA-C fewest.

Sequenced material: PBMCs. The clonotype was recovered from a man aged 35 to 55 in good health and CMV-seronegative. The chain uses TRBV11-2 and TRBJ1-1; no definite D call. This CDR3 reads CASSLDRFQPAFF. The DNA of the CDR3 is TGTGCCAGCAGCTTAGATCGGTTTCAACCCGCTTTCTTT.